The 7 T cell receptor beta chains reported below all come from one sample, sequenced in a study of cytomegalovirus exposure and HLA in healthy donors. Primers: 60 Vbeta forward and 13 Jbeta reverse. TCRdb's table, derived via immunoSEQ multiplex PCR, lists solely in-frame clones and lacks some. Of some 140,000 clones detected, just under 80% appear once; the ten largest clones hold around 4.8%. Sequencing used PBMCs. These receptors all come from a man aged 30-40 years in good health.

The gene calls are TRBV4-3 and TRBJ2-1, with 7 bases matching TRBD2. This CDR3 is built from 14 residues. Germline trimming cut 0 bases from V and 5 bases from J; bases unmatched to any gene: 1. The germline CDR1 and CDR2 sequences are LGHNA and YSLEER. In DNA form, the CDR3 reads TGCGCCAGCAGCCAAGACGGGACTAACAATGAGCAGTTCTTC. It is translated as CASSQDGTNNEQFF.

Of note for this clone: The same CDR3 also results from other DNA sequences found in this sample. The rearrangement links TRBV9 to TRBJ2-7; TRBD2 matches at 10 bases. The V gene end was trimmed by 2 bases and the J gene end by 2 bases; junction bases not matched to a gene: 4. Per germline, CDR1 SGDLS and CDR2 YYNGEE. The CDR3 spans 15 residues. The CDR3 loop is CASSVGLAETYEQYF. The CDR3 DNA reads as TGTGCCAGCAGCGTCGGACTAGCGGAGACCTACGAGCAGTACTTC.

This clone appeared a single time. V is TRBV5-1 and J is TRBJ2-1, with 11 positions matching TRBD2. Per the germline V gene, CDR1 is SGHRS and CDR2 is YFSETQ. V lost 4 bases, J lost 3 bases, and 3 bases stayed unmatched. CDR3 length: 15 amino acids. This chain's CDR3 is CASSTGTSGYNEQFF. In nucleotides, the CDR3 is TGCGCCAGCAGCACCGGGACTAGCGGCTACAATGAGCAGTTCTTC.

The V and J genes are TRBV28 and TRBJ1-1; 9 bases map to TRBD1. With 6 bases clipped from V and 4 bases from J, the junction kept 12 bases outside the gene matches. The CDR3 length is 16 residues. Germline values: CDR1 MDHEN, CDR2 SYDVKM. The CDR3 DNA follows: TGTGCCAGCAGCCCGGACAGGGGACACGGGGGCACTGAAGCTTTCTTT. This translates into CASSPDRGHGGTEAFF. Drawing the rest from reference TRBV28 and TRBJ1-1, the complete variable domain is DVKVTQSSRYLVKRTGEKVFLECVQDMDHENMFWYRQDPGLGLRLIYFSYDVKMKEKGDIPEGYSVSREKKERFSLILESASTNQTSMYLCASSPDRGHGGTEAFFGQGTRLTVV.

The V call is TRBV5-1, the J call TRBJ2-5, with 7 bases identical to TRBD2. Looked up from germline, CDR1 is SGHRS and CDR2 is YFSETQ. Germline trimming cut 0 bases from V and 5 bases from J; bases unmatched to any gene: 4. The CDR3 sequence is 14 residues long. The CDR3 DNA is TGCGCCAGCAGCTTGGGAGGACTAGATGAGACCCAGTACTTC. Translating gives CASSLGGLDETQYF.

This clone turned up a few times. The chain recombines TRBV30 with TRBJ2-1; maybe TRBD2 (5 bases). Germline CDR1 reads GTSNPN; CDR2 reads SVGIG (reference sequence). V was shortened by 4 bases and J by 4 bases, with 23 bases between the two germline ends. CDR3 length: 17 amino acids. CDR3 coding DNA: TGTGCCTGGACCACTACCCGGACTTTCACGGAGTACAATGAGCAGTTCTTC. Translation gives CAWTTTRTFTEYNEQFF.

This clone was seen only once. The gene calls are TRBV4-1 and TRBJ2-3; 7 bases are shared with TRBD2. Germline V gene lookup returns CDR1 MGHRA and CDR2 YSYEKL. The CDR3 has 16 amino acids. V lost 4 bases and J lost 0; bases outside the gene matches: 7. The CDR3 loop is CASSLMGLTSTDTQYF. CDR3 coding DNA: TGCGCCAGCAGCCTTATGGGACTAACGAGCACAGATACGCAGTATTTT.